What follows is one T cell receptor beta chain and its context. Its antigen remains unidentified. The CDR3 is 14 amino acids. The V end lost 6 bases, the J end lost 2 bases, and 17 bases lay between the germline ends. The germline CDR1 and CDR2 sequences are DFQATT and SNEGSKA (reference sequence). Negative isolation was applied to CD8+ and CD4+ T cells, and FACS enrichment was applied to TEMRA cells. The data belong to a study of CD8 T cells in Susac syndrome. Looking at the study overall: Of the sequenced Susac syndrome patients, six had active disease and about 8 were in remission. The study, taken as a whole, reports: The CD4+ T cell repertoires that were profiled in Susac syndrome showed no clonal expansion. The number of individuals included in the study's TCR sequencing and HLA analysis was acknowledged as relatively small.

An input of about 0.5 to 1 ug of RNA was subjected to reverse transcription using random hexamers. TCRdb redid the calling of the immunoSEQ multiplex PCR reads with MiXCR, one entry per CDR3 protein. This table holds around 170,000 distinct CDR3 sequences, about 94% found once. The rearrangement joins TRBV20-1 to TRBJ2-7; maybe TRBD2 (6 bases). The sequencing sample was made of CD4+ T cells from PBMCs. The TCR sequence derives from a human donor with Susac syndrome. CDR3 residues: CSAIRRGFAYEQYF. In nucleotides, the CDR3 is TGCAGTGCAATTCGACGGGGGTTCGCCTACGAGCAGTACTTC.